One and the same sample provided the 32 T cell receptor beta chains below, sequenced in a study of Graves' ophthalmopathy and Graves' hyperthyroidism (dated by TCRdb to the late 2010s). TCRdb shows the sequencer as Illumina HiSeq 2000. For repertoire sequencing, the TCR beta CDR3 regions were amplified from RNA transcripts. The first round was an RT-PCR using HTBI primers with the Qiagen OneStep RT-PCR kit, and this first round was followed by a second-round multiplex PCR, then size selection and purification. TCRdb applied fastp at Q25 and MiXCR to the public reads, then kept only in-frame beta chains. Identical CDR3 proteins give one entry, which carries the most common genes and DNA. Within this sample are 500,000 to 600,000 distinct CDR3 sequences, with 35% to 45% of them counted one time only. Of the sample, around 4% is held by the ten largest clones. Source material: peripheral blood or thyroid tissue (not recorded which). All receptors come from an adult man with Graves' hyperthyroidism.

This clonotype was recorded many times. J is TRBJ1-1 and V is TRBV12-3 or TRBV12-4; D is unclear. Trimming took 5 bases from V and 3 from J, leaving 7 bases between them. This CDR3 spans 12 amino acids. As DNA, the CDR3 is TGTGCCAGCAGTCGAGGAGACACTGAAGCTTTCTTT. Translating it yields CASSRGDTEAFF.

The V gene is TRBV4-2, the J gene TRBJ2-5; 9 bases match TRBD2. This CDR3 contains 16 residues. Germline V gene lookup returns CDR1 LGHNA and CDR2 YNFKEQ. The junction had 8 bases not matched to a gene; V was cut back by 4 bases and J by 2 bases. This CDR3 is CASSPQAGGGQETQYF. As DNA, the CDR3 is TGTGCCAGCAGCCCCCAAGCGGGGGGAGGGCAAGAGACCCAGTACTTC.

Concerning this clonotype: A much larger clone lies a single base off, so this may be a read error. This chain joins TRBV12-3 or TRBV12-4 and TRBJ1-6, with 10 bases that match TRBD1. The CDR3 has 14 amino acids. CDR3 nucleotide sequence: TGTGCCAGCAGTAGGACAGGGGGGGATTCACCCCACCACTTT. Residues: CASSRTGGDSPHHF.

V and J are TRBV25-1 and TRBJ2-5, with 16 bases lining up with TRBD2. Germline assignment: CDR1 MGHDK and CDR2 SYGVNS. Trimming took 9 bases from V and 9 from J; bases not matched to a gene: 7. The CDR3 loop spans 14 amino acids. CDR3 sequence (DNA): TGTGCCAGAGGGACTAGCGGGGGGGAAACGGCCCAGTACTTC. Its translation is CARGTSGGETAQYF.

J is TRBJ2-7 and V is TRBV7-9; D might be TRBD1 (5 bases). The CDR3 runs to 15 residues. Trimming stripped 1 base from V and 7 bases from J, with 17 bases between. Germline loops: CDR1 SEHNR, CDR2 FQNEAQ (reference sequence). The DNA of the CDR3 is TGTGCCAGCAGCTTAGAGGGCAGGGAATACAATGAGCAGTACTTC. It yields the protein CASSLEGREYNEQYF.

Ten or more counts support this clonotype. This chain uses TRBV2 with TRBJ2-6, with no clear D. V was clipped by 1 base and J by 0 bases, with 7 bases between them. CDR1 is SNHLY, CDR2 FYNNEI, per germline. CDR3 length equals 16 residues. This chain's CDR3 is CASSEGWSSGANVLTF. The CDR3 region has the DNA TGTGCCAGCAGTGAAGGTTGGAGCTCTGGGGCCAACGTCCTGACTTTC.

In this sample, this clonotype turned up many times. V usage is TRBV5-1 and J usage is TRBJ2-2, with unresolved D. The V end lost 3 bases, the J end lost 6 bases, and 6 bases lay between the germline ends. This CDR3 region has 12 residues. The germline V gene encodes CDR1 SGHRS and CDR2 YFSETQ. This chain's CDR3 is CASSSYAGELFF. The CDR3 coding sequence is TGCGCCAGCAGCTCCTATGCCGGGGAGCTGTTTTTT.

V usage is TRBV10-3 and J usage is TRBJ2-1, with 11 bases identical to TRBD1. V trimming: 10 bases; J trimming: 5 bases; junction bases outside the gene matches: 10. The CDR3 covers 15 residues. Germline V gene sequence: CDR1 ENHRY, CDR2 SYGVKD. The CDR3 DNA is TGTGCCAGCAGAACCGGGACAGGGGGTAACAATGAGCAGTTCTTC. Encoded protein: CASRTGTGGNNEQFF.

This clonotype was detected many times. The chain links TRBV2 to TRBJ1-2; D gene uncertain. V shed 7 bases and J shed 5 bases, with 26 bases lying between them. The CDR3 has 17 residues. Germline V CDR1 and CDR2: SNHLY, FYNNEI. The CDR3 DNA reads TGTGCCAGCATGGGGATCGAAATAATCTCCGCCCGTTATGGCTACACCTTC. Its translation is CASMGIEIISARYGYTF.

This chain links TRBV7-2 with TRBJ2-1, with D unresolved. Germline V lookup: CDR1 SGHTA, CDR2 FQGNSA. Deletions cut 1 base from V and 8 bases from J, with 12 bases between. CDR3 size: 14 residues. CDR3 amino acids: CASSLDGPQYEQFF. The CDR3 nucleotides read TGTGCCAGCAGCTTAGACGGCCCTCAGTATGAGCAGTTCTTC. Using reference TRBV7-2 and TRBJ2-1 for the parts outside the CDR3, the full variable domain is GAGVSQSPSNKVTEKGKDVELRCDPISGHTALYWYRQSLGQGLEFLIYFQGNSAPDKSGLPSDRFSAERTGGSVSTLTIQRTQQEDSAVYLCASSLDGPQYEQFFGPGTRLTVL.

This clonotype came up many times. The chain is built from TRBV10-3 and TRBJ2-7; 10 bases are shared with TRBD1. Germline-derived CDR1 and CDR2 are ENHRY and SYGVKD. The V and J ends lost 3 bases and 5 bases, in that order; junction bases with no gene match: 7. This CDR3 has 15 residues. CDR3 nucleotides: TGTGCCATCAGTGACCGGGACAGGGGAATTCACGAGCAGTACTTC. It specifies CAISDRDRGIHEQYF.

The chain uses TRBV2 and TRBJ2-2, with 8 nucleotides matching TRBD1. CDR1 SNHLY and CDR2 FYNNEI come from the germline V gene. The CDR3 length is 15 residues. Unmatched junction bases numbered 5, after V lost 7 bases and J lost 1 base. The CDR3 nucleotides are TGTGCCAGCAACGGACAGGGTGAGAACACCGGGGAGCTGTTTTTT. The encoded protein is CASNGQGENTGELFF.

As for this clonotype: The junction departs from the called germline gene at one end, perhaps through a read error. The J gene is TRBJ2-2, the V gene TRBV10-3; the D gene is possibly TRBD2 (7 bases). CDR1 and CDR2 (germline): ENHRY, SYGVKD. The CDR3 runs to 18 residues. CDR3 sequence reads: CASSEGGGGGDNTGELFF. The CDR3 coding sequence is TGTGCCAGCAGTGAAGGGGGAGGTGGGGGGGATAACACCGGGGAGCTGTTTTTT.

This chain joins TRBV5-1 and TRBJ1-1; D is unclear. Germline CDR1 is SGHRS and CDR2 is YFSETQ. Between the trimmed V and J ends, which lost 2 bases and 3 bases, there was a span of 14 bases. The CDR3 loop spans 15 amino acids. The CDR3 region has the DNA TGCGCCAGCAGCTTCGGGAGGGAAGTGTACACTGAAGCTTTCTTT. It yields the protein CASSFGREVYTEAFF.

The chain combines TRBV7-9 with TRBJ1-2, with 11 bases fitting TRBD1. CDR1 and CDR2 from the germline V gene are SEHNR and FQNEAQ (reference sequence). The CDR3 is 17 residues long. V shed 8 bases, J shed 3 bases, and the junction held 14 bases outside the gene matches. CDR3 bases: TGTGCCAGCTGGACAGGGGGCGTATCATCCTGGGACTATGGCTACACCTTC. Translation gives CASWTGGVSSWDYGYTF. Variable domain in full (rest from reference TRBV7-9 and TRBJ1-2): DTGVSQNPRHKITKRGQNVTFRCDPISEHNRLYWYRQTLGQGPEFLTYFQNEAQLEKSRLLSDRFSAERPKGSFSTLEIQRTEQGDSAMYLCASWTGGVSSWDYGYTFGSGTRLTVV.

The gene calls are TRBV5-1 and TRBJ1-4; D unclear. Trimming took 2 bases from V and 4 from J, leaving 9 bases between them. Germline V gene lookup returns CDR1 SGHRS and CDR2 YFSETQ. CDR3 size: 14 residues. The CDR3 sequence is CASSLYRRNEKLFF. Written as DNA, the CDR3 is TGCGCCAGCAGCTTATACAGACGTAATGAAAAACTGTTTTTT. Combining the CDR3 with reference TRBV5-1 and TRBJ1-4 gives the whole variable domain KAGVTQTPRYLIKTRGQQVTLSCSPISGHRSVSWYQQTPGQGLQFLFEYFSETQRNKGNFPGRFSGRQFSNSRSEMNVSTLELGDSALYLCASSLYRRNEKLFFGSGTQLSVL.

In this sample, this clonotype turned up many times. The chain carries TRBV20-1 and TRBJ2-7; 7 bases fit TRBD1. V dropped 5 bases and J dropped 2; count of bases not matched to a gene: 9. Germline CDR1 and CDR2: DFQATT and SNEGSKA (reference sequence). This CDR3 comprises 14 residues. This chain's CDR3 is CSAGKQGRPYEQYF. The CDR3 DNA is TGCAGTGCTGGAAAACAGGGGCGGCCCTACGAGCAGTACTTC.

This chain connects TRBV7-3 to TRBJ2-1, with TRBD1 as a possible D gene (6 bases). CDR3 size: 15 residues. V was trimmed by 2 bases and J by 4 bases, leaving 12 bases between them. CDR1 and CDR2 from the germline V gene are SGHTA and FQGTGA. CDR3 sequence: CASSLSIQGYNEQFF. DNA of the CDR3: TGTGCCAGCAGCTTATCCATACAGGGATACAATGAGCAGTTCTTC.

The genes are TRBV5-5 and TRBJ1-5, with 7 bases aligning to TRBD1. The CDR3 length is 17 residues. V trimming: 0 bases; J trimming: 0 bases; junction bases outside the gene matches: 6. Germline V CDR1 and CDR2: SGHKS, YYEKEE (reference sequence). The CDR3 reads CASSLGQGHYSNQPQHF. Written as DNA, the CDR3 is TGTGCCAGCAGCTTGGGACAGGGTCACTATAGCAATCAGCCCCAGCATTTT.

Many counts were recorded for this clonotype. The CDR3 sequence is CASSVELMSYEQYF. CDR3 coding DNA: TGTGCCAGCAGCGTAGAACTGATGAGCTACGAGCAGTACTTC. The gene calls are TRBV9 and TRBJ2-7, with D unclear. The CDR3 length is 14 residues. CDR1 and CDR2 from the germline V gene are SGDLS and YYNGEE. Trimming removed 0 bases at V and 3 bases at J, with 10 bases between.

This rearrangement joins TRBV7-2 to TRBJ2-5; TRBD2 is a possible D gene (6 bases). The length of the CDR3 is 15 residues. The V gene lost 1 base and the J gene lost 7 bases, with 16 bases spanning the gap. CDR1 is SGHTA and CDR2 is FQGNSA in the germline V gene. In nucleotides, the CDR3 is TGTGCCAGCAGCTTAGGACGTCGCGGGGCCACGACCCAGTACTTC. Encoded protein: CASSLGRRGATTQYF.

The chain combines TRBV7-9 with TRBJ1-2; weak D call: TRBD1 (6 bases). V was pared by 5 bases and J by 2 bases, with 15 bases between. Germline values: CDR1 SEHNR, CDR2 FQNEAQ (reference sequence). The CDR3 spans 15 residues. The DNA for the CDR3 is TGTGCCAGCAGCCCTGTGCCAGGGACAAACTATGGCTACACCTTC. As protein: CASSPVPGTNYGYTF.

The V gene is TRBV29-1, the J gene TRBJ1-6; the D gene is possibly TRBD1 (5 bases). V gave up 7 bases and J gave up 10 bases, with 20 bases separating them. The CDR3 sequence is 14 residues long. Germline values: CDR1 SQVTM, CDR2 ANQGSEA. CDR3 sequence reads: CSAGLAGGRSPLHF. In DNA, the CDR3 is TGCAGCGCAGGACTAGCGGGGGGAAGATCACCCCTCCACTTT. Full variable domain (rest looked up from reference TRBV29-1 and TRBJ1-6): SAVISQKPSRDICQRGTSLTIQCQVDSQVTMMFWYRQQPGQSLTLIATANQGSEATYESGFVIDKFPISRPNLTFSTLTVSNMSPEDSSIYLCSAGLAGGRSPLHFGNGTRLTVT.

A word on this clonotype: A much more abundant neighbour one base away suggests this may be a read error. V and J are TRBV12-3 or TRBV12-4 and TRBJ1-1; D possibly corresponds to TRBD1 (6 bases). Trimming removed 5 bases from V and 11 bases from J, with 21 bases in between. The CDR3 extends over 14 amino acids. CDR3 residues: CASSPLGGGRMAFF. The CDR3 region has the DNA TGTGCCAGCAGTCCGCTAGGGGGTGGGCGCATGGCTTTCTTT.

The table lists this clonotype with many counts. This chain connects TRBV28 to TRBJ2-5; 8 bases fit TRBD2. The CDR3 has 13 residues. V shed 4 bases, J shed 5 bases, and the junction held 3 bases outside the gene matches. Per the germline V gene, CDR1 is MDHEN and CDR2 is SYDVKM. In DNA form, the CDR3 reads TGTGCCAGCAGTTCGGGGGGGCGTGAGACCCAGTACTTC. Residues: CASSSGGRETQYF.

V usage is TRBV6-1 and J usage is TRBJ1-4; 10 positions match TRBD1. The CDR3 spans 14 residues. Germline CDR1 MNHNS, CDR2 SASEGT. The ends lost 4 bases at V and 7 bases at J; junction bases unmatched: 3. In DNA form, the CDR3 reads TGTGCCAGCAGTGGGGACAGGGGCCCTGAAAAACTGTTTTTT. Protein: CASSGDRGPEKLFF.

In its sample, this clonotype was seen many times. The V call is TRBV20-1, the J call TRBJ1-5, with 11 bases fitting TRBD1. Germline V CDR1 and CDR2: DFQATT, SNEGSKA (reference sequence). The CDR3 covers 14 residues. The J segment lost 2 bases and the V segment lost 5 bases, leaving 2 bases of the junction unmatched. The CDR3: CSAGQGAGNQPQHF. The CDR3 nucleotides read TGCAGTGCTGGACAGGGGGCCGGCAATCAGCCCCAGCATTTT.

This clonotype was found many times. V gene TRBV7-2 combines with J gene TRBJ1-6, with D hard to call. Germline V gives CDR1 SGHTA, CDR2 FQGNSA. V shed 2 bases and J shed 9 bases, with 8 bases lying between them. The CDR3 length is 13 residues. This chain's CDR3 is CASSLILSSPLHF. Written as DNA, the CDR3 is TGTGCCAGCAGCTTAATACTGAGTTCACCCCTCCACTTT.

The chain carries TRBV28 and TRBJ2-7, with 7 bases aligning to TRBD1. Germline lookup yields CDR1 MDHEN and CDR2 SYDVKM. CDR3 length: 13 amino acids. The trim removed 7 bases at V and 2 bases at J, leaving 5 bases unmatched. CDR3 sequence reads: CASTRQGPYEQYF. CDR3 DNA sequence: TGTGCCAGCACCCGACAGGGACCCTACGAGCAGTACTTC.

This clonotype was counted a few times. A clone one base away is much larger, so this may be a read error. The rearrangement uses TRBV7-9 and TRBJ2-7; D unclear. The CDR3 is 12 amino acids. Germline V gene data show CDR1 as SEHNR and CDR2 as FQNEAQ (reference sequence). CDR3 amino acids: CAGSVNNYEQYF. DNA for the CDR3: TGTGCCGGCAGCGTCAACAACTACGAGCAGTACTTC.

This clonotype appeared a few times. The chain joins TRBV19 to TRBJ2-2; D is possibly TRBD1 (5 bases). The germline CDR1 and CDR2 sequences are LNHDA and SQIVND (reference sequence). V was shortened by 6 bases and J by 0 bases, with 8 bases between the two germline ends. The CDR3 length is 14 residues. The CDR3 loop is CASSRTPNTGELFF. CDR3 nucleotide sequence: TGTGCCAGTAGCCGGACACCGAACACCGGGGAGCTGTTTTTT. Together with reference TRBV19 and TRBJ2-2, the CDR3 gives the full variable domain: DGGITQSPKYLFRKEGQNVTLSCEQNLNHDAMYWYRQDPGQGLRLIYYSQIVNDFQKGDIAEGYSVSREKKESFPLTVTSAQKNPTAFYLCASSRTPNTGELFFGEGSRLTVL.

The chain combines TRBV29-1 with TRBJ2-5; 8 bases agree with TRBD2. CDR3 length: 12 amino acids. CDR1 and CDR2 from the germline V gene are SQVTM and ANQGSEA. Trimming cost V 7 bases and J 5 bases; bases outside gene matches: 6. CDR3 sequence reads: CSDRLARETQYF. CDR3 nucleotide sequence: TGCAGCGATCGACTAGCGCGGGAGACCCAGTACTTC.